The rows below give T cell receptor beta chains drawn from one sample of a study of STAT5B mutations in CD4+ large granular lymphocyte leukemia. TCRdb's copy holds only in-frame clones and misses some; the assay was immunoSEQ multiplex PCR. The sample lists tens of thousands of clones; about two thirds were seen once. The sequenced material came from CD4+ T cells from blood buffy coats. All receptors come from a human donor in good health. Both conserved end residues are part of each CDR3. The D gene is left open where the match is weak. Size values are once, few and many counts, or a class for expanded clones, and some rows have none.

once	TRBD2	TRBV19	TRBJ2-1	TGTGCCAGTAGTACGGGGGGGGGCCCACCTTACAATGAGCAGTTCTTC	CASSTGGGPPYNEQFF
.	.	TRBV7-2	TRBJ1-1	TGTGCCAGCACCCTAAAGGGCGGACAGAGGGCTTTCTTT	CASTLKGGQRAFF
.	.	TRBV19	TRBJ1-2	TGTGCCAGTAGACCTTGGGGGGCCCAGGACGGGGCGTATGGCTACACCTTC	CASRPWGAQDGAYGYTF
few	.	TRBV2	TRBJ1-1	TGTGCCAGCAGTCCTCAAGGGTTAATGAACACTGAAGCTTTCTTT	CASSPQGLMNTEAFF
.	.	TRBV5-1	TRBJ2-1	TGCGCCAGCAGCCAGGACCCTTCCCCCTCCTACAATGAGCAGTTCTTC	CASSQDPSPSYNEQFF
once	.	TRBV6-4	TRBJ2-2	TGTGCCAGCAGTGACCCCGGTACCGGGGAGCTGTTTTTT	CASSDPGTGELFF
.	TRBD2	TRBV15	TRBJ2-3	TGTGCCACCAGCCCCAGGCCTAGCGGGAGCACAGATACGCAGTATTTT	CATSPRPSGSTDTQYF
few	.	TRBV19	TRBJ1-5	TGTGCCAGTAGTAAGCAGGATGGGCAGCCCCAGCATTTT	CASSKQDGQPQHF
.	.	TRBV19	TRBJ1-1	TGTGCCAGTAGACGGCCCCAGGGAACTGAAGCTTTCTTT	CASRRPQGTEAFF
.	.	TRBV5-8	TRBJ1-4	TGTGCCAGCAGTCCGGGGGCTGGTGCAACTAATGAAAAACTGTTTTTT	CASSPGAGATNEKLFF
.	TRBD2	TRBV11-3	TRBJ2-3	TGTGCCAGCAGCTTCCGACTAGCGGGAGGAGATACGCAGTATTTT	CASSFRLAGGDTQYF
few	TRBD1	TRBV5-1	TRBJ1-1	TGCGCCAGCAGCCCTGGGGACAGGGCGAACACTGAAGCTTTCTTT	CASSPGDRANTEAFF
.	.	TRBV19	TRBJ1-5	TGTGCCAGTAGTGAGGGTCAGCCCCAGCATTTT	CASSEGQPQHF
.	.	TRBV2	TRBJ2-1	TGTGCCAGCGGGGGGTCCGGGAGTAGAAGGAACAATGAGCAGTTCTTC	CASGGSGSRRNNEQFF
few	TRBD1	TRBV5-1	TRBJ1-1	TGCGCCAGCAGCCCGGGACAGGGGAACACTGAAGCTTTCTTT	CASSPGQGNTEAFF
once	.	TRBV5-4	TRBJ2-5	TGTGCCAGCAGCTTGGGACTAGGGGTTCAAGAGACCCAGTACTTC	CASSLGLGVQETQYF
few	.	TRBV2	TRBJ1-5	TGTGCCAGCAGTGAAGGGGCACCTAATCAGCCCCAGCATTTT	CASSEGAPNQPQHF
few	.	TRBV7-3	TRBJ1-1	TGTGCCAGCAGTCTTCTCGGTGGCGGGGCTGAAGCTTTCTTT	CASSLLGGGAEAFF
.	.	TRBV10-3	TRBJ2-1	TGTGCCATCAGTGAGTCCGGGCAGGGGTACAATGAGCAGTTCTTC	CAISESGQGYNEQFF
.	TRBD2	TRBV4-3	TRBJ2-2	TGCGCCAGCAGCCAAGATGGGCTAGCGGGTAACACCGGGGAGCTGTTTTTT	CASSQDGLAGNTGELFF
.	.	TRBV7-8	TRBJ1-3	TGTGCCAGCAGCTTAGAAGGCAGTAGAAACACCATATATTTT	CASSLEGSRNTIYF
.	TRBD1	TRBV7-9	TRBJ1-1	TGTGCCAGCAGCCAACCCCGGACAGGGAGCACTGAAGCTTTCTTT	CASSQPRTGSTEAFF
.	.	TRBV6-6	TRBJ1-6	TGTGCCAGCGGCAGGCCGGCGAGTTCACCCCTCCACTTT	CASGRPASSPLHF
.	.	TRBV7-3	TRBJ1-1	TGTGCCAGCAGTTATAACCCGAACACTGAAGCTTTCTTT	CASSYNPNTEAFF
.	.	TRBV2	TRBJ1-5	TGTGCCAGCAGTGAAGCGATTTCCAATCAGCCCCAGCATTTT	CASSEAISNQPQHF
once	TRBD2	TRBV4-1	TRBJ2-1	TGCGCCAGCAGCCAAGACGCGGCCATTAGGCGGGGGGGCTCCTACAATGAGCAGTTCTTC	CASSQDAAIRRGGSYNEQFF
once	TRBD1	TRBV5-4	TRBJ1-2	TGTGCCAGCAGCCCGGACAGGGCTTATGGCTACACCTTC	CASSPDRAYGYTF
.	.	TRBV20-1	TRBJ1-1	TGCAGTGCTCCCTGGGGCTCTGAAGCTTTCTTT	CSAPWGSEAFF